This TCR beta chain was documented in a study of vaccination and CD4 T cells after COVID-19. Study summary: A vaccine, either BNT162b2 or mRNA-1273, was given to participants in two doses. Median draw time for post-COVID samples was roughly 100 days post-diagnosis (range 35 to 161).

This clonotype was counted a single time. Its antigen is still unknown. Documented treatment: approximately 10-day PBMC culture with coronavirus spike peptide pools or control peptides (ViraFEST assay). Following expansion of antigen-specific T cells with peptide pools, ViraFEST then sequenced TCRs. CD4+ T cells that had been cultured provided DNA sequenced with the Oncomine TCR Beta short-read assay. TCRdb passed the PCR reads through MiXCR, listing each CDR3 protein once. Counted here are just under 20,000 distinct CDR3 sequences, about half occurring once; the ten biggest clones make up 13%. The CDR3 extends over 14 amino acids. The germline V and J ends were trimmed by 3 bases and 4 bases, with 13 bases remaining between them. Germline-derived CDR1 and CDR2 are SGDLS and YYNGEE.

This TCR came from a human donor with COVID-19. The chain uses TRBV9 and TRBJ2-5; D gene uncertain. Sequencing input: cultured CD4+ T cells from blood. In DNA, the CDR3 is TGTGCCAGCAGCGACCTCGGGTGGGGAGAGACCCAGTACTTC. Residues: CASSDLGWGETQYF.